The clone carrying this T cell receptor beta chain was seen only a few times. Produced via immunoSEQ multiplex PCR; TCRdb's table is partial and in-frame only. The table has about 380,000 clones, 70% to 90% seen once. Cohort placement rested on clinical history that participants reported themselves. The data were obtained in a study of blood T cell repertoires in COVID-19. V shed 7 bases, J shed 0 bases, and the junction held 10 bases outside the gene matches. The germline V gene has CDR1 ENHRY and CDR2 SYGVKD. CDR3 length: 18 amino acids. The receptor was isolated from a woman between 18 and 29 years old who had recovered from COVID-19. What was sequenced was PBMCs or T cells enriched from blood (not recorded which). The chain is built from TRBV10-3 and TRBJ2-6; 9 bases align to TRBD1. The CDR3 reads CAINTPGQGPSGANVLTF. DNA for the CDR3: TGTGCCATCAACACACCGGGACAGGGCCCCTCTGGGGCCAACGTCCTGACTTTC.